This T cell receptor beta chain was recovered during a study of human T cells and chemical hapten exposure. This clonotype was seen a few times. The antigen is unknown. TCRdb re-analysed the RACE reads in MiXCR, keeping a single row per CDR3 protein. Here the sample spans roughly 52,000 distinct CDR3 sequences, about 11% being singletons. Study conclusions and caveats: Controls formed significantly fewer large CDR3 similarity clusters than expanded TCRs did.

With 4 bases removed from V and 3 bases from J, the gap between germline ends came to 18 bases. This CDR3 contains 16 residues. Germline V gene sequence: CDR1 LGHDT, CDR2 YNNKEL (reference sequence). Described time point: patch test 1, 2 weeks after DPC sensitization. Treatment specified: therapeutic diphenylcyclopropenone sensitization with weekly scalp DPC. Whole blood that had not been fractionated was the source of extracted total RNA. Blood collection happened ahead of applying each patch test. The TCR was taken from a woman aged 40 to 50 with alopecia areata. Some clones in this sample may be carry-over from other donors' samples. The chain joins TRBV3-1 to TRBJ2-5; D tentatively reads TRBD1 or TRBD2 (7 bases each). Sequenced material: whole blood, taken in connection with sensitization to the hapten diphenylcyclopropenone (DPC). The chain's CDR3 is CASSLAGGLREETQYF. CDR3 nucleotides: TGTGCCAGCAGCCTAGCAGGGGGACTACGAGAAGAGACCCAGTACTTC.